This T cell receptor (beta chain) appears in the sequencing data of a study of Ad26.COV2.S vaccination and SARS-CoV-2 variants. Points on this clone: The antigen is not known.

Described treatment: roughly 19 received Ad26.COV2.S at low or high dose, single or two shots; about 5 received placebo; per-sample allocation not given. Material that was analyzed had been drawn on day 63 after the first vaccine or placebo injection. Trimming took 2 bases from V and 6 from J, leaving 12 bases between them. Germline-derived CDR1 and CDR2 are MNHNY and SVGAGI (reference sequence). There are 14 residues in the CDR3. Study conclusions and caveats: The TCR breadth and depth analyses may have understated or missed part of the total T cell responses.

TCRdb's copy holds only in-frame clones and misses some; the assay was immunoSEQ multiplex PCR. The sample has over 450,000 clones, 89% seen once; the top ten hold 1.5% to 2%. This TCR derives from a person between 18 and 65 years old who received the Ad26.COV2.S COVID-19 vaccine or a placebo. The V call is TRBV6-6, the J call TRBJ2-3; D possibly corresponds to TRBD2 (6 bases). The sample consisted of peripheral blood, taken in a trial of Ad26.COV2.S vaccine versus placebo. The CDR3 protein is CASSYLGGGDTQYF. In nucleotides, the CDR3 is TGTGCCAGCAGTTACCTGGGGGGTGGGGATACGCAGTATTTT.